The 32 T cell receptor beta chains below come from one sample, sequenced in a study of blood T cell repertoires in COVID-19. Produced via immunoSEQ multiplex PCR; TCRdb's table is partial and in-frame only. The sample lists approximately 670,000 clones; 70% to 90% were seen once. The sample comprised peripheral blood. The receptors shown here come from a young woman with acute or convalescent COVID-19.

The chain has TRBV14 and TRBJ1-1; 11 nucleotides match TRBD1. The length of the CDR3 is 15 residues. CDR1 is SGHDN, CDR2 FVKESK, per germline. The V and J ends lost 4 bases and 5 bases, in that order; junction bases with no gene match: 6. CDR3 DNA: TGTGCCAGCAGCCGGGACAGGGGGAGAGGAACTGAAGCTTTCTTT. Translating it yields CASSRDRGRGTEAFF.

The chain recombines TRBV9 with TRBJ2-3, with D tentatively TRBD1 (5 bases). This CDR3 is built from 15 residues. Germline values: CDR1 SGDLS, CDR2 YYNGEE. V dropped 0 bases and J dropped 3 bases, with 11 bases sitting between them. The DNA for the CDR3 is TGTGCCAGCAGCGTAGAAGGGGCCCCAACAGATACGCAGTATTTT. This gives the protein CASSVEGAPTDTQYF.

The chain is built from TRBV9 and TRBJ1-2; 9 nucleotides agree with TRBD1. Trimming took 2 bases from V and 4 from J; bases not matched to a gene: 3. The CDR3 runs to 14 residues. Germline assignment: CDR1 SGDLS and CDR2 YYNGEE. The CDR3 reads CASSVGDRAYGYTF. The DNA for the CDR3 is TGTGCCAGCAGCGTGGGGGACAGGGCCTATGGCTACACCTTC.

This clone was recorded once. This chain joins TRBV21-1 and TRBJ2-6; the D segment call TRBD1 is taken from the table without a DNA check. TRBV21-1 is a pseudogene segment. The CDR3 extends over 16 amino acids. CDR3 protein: CASSKLTISGANVLTF. In DNA, the CDR3 is TGTGCCAGCAGCAAACTGACAATCTCTGGGGCCAACGTCCTGACTTTC.

Here the CDR3 reads CASSLLYTGELFF. The CDR3 nucleotides read TGTGCCAGCAGCTTATTATACACCGGGGAGCTGTTTTTT. This chain joins TRBV7-3 and TRBJ2-2, with D unresolved. V dropped 2 bases and J dropped 3 bases, with 4 bases sitting between them. CDR1 is SGHTA, CDR2 FQGTGA, per germline. The CDR3 runs 13 residues.

The chain employs TRBV15 and TRBJ1-5; 11 bases line up with TRBD1. This CDR3 contains 19 residues. Germline-derived CDR1 and CDR2 are LNHNV and YYDKDF (reference sequence). The trim removed 4 bases at V and 0 bases at J, leaving 11 bases unmatched. The DNA of the CDR3 is TGTGCCACCAGCACAGGAAGGGGACAGGGGGTGGATAGCAATCAGCCCCAGCATTTT. This gives the protein CATSTGRGQGVDSNQPQHF.

This chain connects TRBV5-1 to TRBJ2-6; 7 nucleotides agree with TRBD1. V lost 0 bases and J lost 0; bases outside the gene matches: 9. In germline, CDR1 is SGHRS, CDR2 YFSETQ. The CDR3 has 19 residues. The CDR3 loop is CASSLVRDRRDSGANVLTF. The CDR3 nucleotides are TGCGCCAGCAGCTTGGTACGGGACAGAAGAGACTCTGGGGCCAACGTCCTGACTTTC.

This clone showed up just a few times. The chain links TRBV7-2 to TRBJ1-2; D is ambiguous. CDR3 length: 15 amino acids. The V gene's germline CDR1 is SGHTA and CDR2 FQGNSA. V lost 1 base and J 8 bases, leaving 17 bases between the germline ends. CDR3 DNA: TGTGCCAGCAGCTTAGTCAGCACGGATCCAGGAGGCTACACCTTC. Amino acids: CASSLVSTDPGGYTF.

The V and J genes are TRBV3-1 (or the pseudogene TRBV3-2) and TRBJ2-5; perhaps TRBD2 as D (6 bases). V lost 4 bases and J 5 bases, leaving 17 bases between the germline ends. Germline assignment: CDR1 LGHDT and CDR2 YNNKEL (reference sequence). This CDR3 is built from 15 residues. As DNA, the CDR3 is TGTGCCAGCAGCCCCCGCTTATCGGGGGTGGAGACCCAGTACTTC. This codes for CASSPRLSGVETQYF.

The J gene is TRBJ2-3, the V gene TRBV6-2 or TRBV6-3, with 8 bases that match TRBD2. Germline CDR1 MNHEY, CDR2 SVGEGT. This CDR3 is built from 15 residues. The V segment lost 4 bases and the J segment 3 bases; nucleotides outside the gene matches: 6. CDR3 sequence: CASSSLGLGTDTQYF. Written as DNA, the CDR3 is TGTGCCAGCAGTTCCCTGGGACTAGGGACAGATACGCAGTATTTT.

The chain carries TRBV15 and TRBJ2-3; D unresolved. V lost 4 bases and J lost 3, with 2 bases in between. Germline loops: CDR1 LNHNV, CDR2 YYDKDF (reference sequence). The CDR3 is 11 residues long. The CDR3 region has the DNA TGTGCCACCAGCACTACAGATACGCAGTATTTT. It yields the protein CATSTTDTQYF.

The V gene is TRBV7-3, the J gene TRBJ2-5, with 8 bases matching TRBD2. Losses at the gene ends were 5 bases for V and 5 bases for J; bases not matched to a gene: 10. CDR1 is SGHTA and CDR2 is FQGTGA in the germline V gene. The CDR3 covers 15 residues. The chain's CDR3 is CASSPTAGGLETQYF. The CDR3 DNA follows: TGTGCCAGCAGCCCAACCGCGGGGGGCCTTGAGACCCAGTACTTC. Variable domain in full (rest from reference TRBV7-3 and TRBJ2-5): GAGVSQTPSNKVTEKGKYVELRCDPISGHTALYWYRQSLGQGPEFLIYFQGTGAADDSGLPNDRFFAVRPEGSVSTLKIQRTERGDSAVYLCASSPTAGGLETQYFGPGTRLLVL.

CDR3: CASSQGRGAGNQPQHF. The CDR3 DNA follows: TGCGCCAGCAGCCAAGGGCGGGGGGCAGGCAATCAGCCCCAGCATTTT. V usage is TRBV4-1 and J usage is TRBJ1-5, with D possibly TRBD1 on 6 matching bases. The ends were cut back, 1 base at V and 2 bases at J, with 12 bases in the middle. The CDR3 length is 16 residues. The V gene's germline CDR1 is MGHRA and CDR2 YSYEKL.

V usage is TRBV5-5 and J usage is TRBJ1-2; D gene unclear. The CDR3 extends over 13 amino acids. The V gene's germline CDR1 is SGHKS and CDR2 YYEKEE (reference sequence). V lost 4 bases, J lost 4 bases, and 11 bases lay in between. Here the CDR3 DNA reads TGTGCCAGCAGCCTCGTAGCGAGCTATGGCTACACCTTC. It yields the protein CASSLVASYGYTF.

The chain links TRBV27 to TRBJ2-7; a weak D match, TRBD1 (5 bases). Germline CDR1 reads MNHEY; CDR2 reads SMNVEV (reference sequence). Trimming shortened V by 9 bases and J by 2 bases, and 14 bases separated the two germline ends. This CDR3 comprises 13 residues. CDR3 DNA sequence: TGTGCCAGACGACAGTCATCAACCTACGAGCAGTACTTC. Residues: CARRQSSTYEQYF.

The V and J genes are TRBV19 and TRBJ1-1; no definite D call. Germline CDR1 is LNHDA and CDR2 is SQIVND (reference sequence). The length of the CDR3 is 13 residues. Trimming stripped 2 bases from V and 4 bases from J, with 8 bases between. In DNA, the CDR3 is TGTGCCAGTAGTATAAATCCACTCACTGAAGCTTTCTTT. Protein product: CASSINPLTEAFF.

V gene TRBV28 combines with J gene TRBJ2-3, with D perhaps TRBD1 (5 bases). Trimming took off 4 bases at V and 9 bases at J, with 5 bases between the two ends. The germline V gene encodes CDR1 MDHEN and CDR2 SYDVKM. CDR3 size: 10 residues. The DNA of the CDR3 is TGTGCCAGCAGTTCAGGGACGCAGTATTTT. Its protein product is CASSSGTQYF.

The J gene is TRBJ1-2, the V gene TRBV5-1; TRBD1 agrees at 8 bases. V shed 2 bases, J shed 8 bases, and the junction held 11 bases outside the gene matches. The CDR3 covers 15 residues. Germline V gives CDR1 SGHRS, CDR2 YFSETQ. The CDR3 spells CASSFDGQGQRGYTF. CDR3 in DNA: TGCGCCAGCAGCTTCGATGGACAGGGCCAGAGGGGCTACACCTTC.

CDR3 in amino acids: CAWSEGGEAFF. The CDR3 DNA sequence: TGTGCCTGGAGTGAGGGAGGTGAAGCTTTCTTT. The chain combines TRBV30 with TRBJ1-1, with D unresolved. The CDR3 is 11 residues long. CDR1 and CDR2 from the germline V gene are GTSNPN and SVGIG (reference sequence). Trimming cost V 1 base and J 7 bases, with 7 bases left between them.

The chain combines TRBV7-9 with TRBJ1-2; the D is unclear. CDR1 and CDR2 (germline): SEHNR, FQNEAQ (reference sequence). There are 15 residues in the CDR3. The V and J ends lost 1 base and 2 bases respectively, with 11 bases between them. CDR3 DNA: TGTGCCAGCAGCTTAGGCGGCTACTTGAACTATGGCTACACCTTC. Translated: CASSLGGYLNYGYTF.

V and J are TRBV18 and TRBJ1-1, with 7 bases aligning to TRBD1. The V segment lost 4 bases and the J segment 7 bases; nucleotides outside the gene matches: 6. Germline CDR1 and CDR2: KGHSH and LQKENI. CDR3 length: 13 amino acids. The CDR3 sequence is CASSLGQALEAFF. CDR3 nucleotides: TGTGCCAGCTCACTCGGACAGGCCCTTGAAGCTTTCTTT.

This chain uses TRBV5-1 with TRBJ2-3, with 9 nucleotides matching TRBD1. The V segment lost 3 bases and the J segment 6 bases; nucleotides outside the gene matches: 11. Germline values: CDR1 SGHRS, CDR2 YFSETQ. The CDR3 consists of 16 residues. As DNA, the CDR3 is TGCGCCAGCAGCTGGGGACAGGGAGAAGTAGTGGATACGCAGTATTTT. It encodes CASSWGQGEVVDTQYF.

This chain links TRBV7-2 with TRBJ2-7, with TRBD2 as a possible D gene (5 bases). Germline V gene lookup returns CDR1 SGHTA and CDR2 FQGNSA. The CDR3 length is 14 residues. V lost 5 bases and J 6 bases, leaving 17 bases between the germline ends. CDR3 in amino acids: CASSPPVGESEQYF. CDR3 sequence (DNA): TGTGCCAGCAGCCCACCGGTGGGAGAGTCCGAGCAGTACTTC.

The chain employs TRBV19 and TRBJ1-6; the D is unclear. CDR1 is LNHDA and CDR2 is SQIVND in the germline V gene (reference sequence). The V and J ends lost 5 bases and 7 bases respectively, with 12 bases between them. The CDR3 sequence is 14 residues long. This CDR3 is CASSPRGNNSPLHF. In DNA, the CDR3 is TGTGCCAGTAGTCCCCGAGGAAACAATTCACCCCTCCACTTT.

This chain joins TRBV13 and TRBJ1-2; D is perhaps TRBD1 (5 bases). V shed 5 bases and J shed 8 bases, with 15 bases lying between them. The CDR3 runs to 13 residues. Looked up from germline, CDR1 is PRHDT and CDR2 is FYEKMQ (reference sequence). Here the CDR3 reads CASSLGGVEGYTF. DNA of the CDR3: TGTGCCAGCAGCCTCGGGGGGGTGGAAGGCTACACCTTC.

The chain joins TRBV28 to TRBJ2-3; TRBD1 matches at 9 bases. Germline V CDR1 and CDR2: MDHEN, SYDVKM. V lost 5 bases, J lost 2 bases, and 8 bases stayed unmatched. The length of the CDR3 is 16 residues. The CDR3 region is CASSPGTGTPTDTQYF. CDR3 nucleotides: TGTGCCAGCAGTCCGGGGACAGGGACACCCACAGATACGCAGTATTTT. Variable domain in full (rest from reference TRBV28 and TRBJ2-3): DVKVTQSSRYLVKRTGEKVFLECVQDMDHENMFWYRQDPGLGLRLIYFSYDVKMKEKGDIPEGYSVSREKKERFSLILESASTNQTSMYLCASSPGTGTPTDTQYFGPGTRLTVL.

As concerns this clone: Other DNA sequences from this sample encode an identical CDR3 as well. The chain carries TRBV3-1 (or the pseudogene TRBV3-2) and TRBJ1-6, with a weak D call TRBD1 (6 bases). The germline V gene encodes CDR1 LGHDT and CDR2 YNNKEL (reference sequence). Trimming removed 1 base from V and 4 bases from J, with 8 bases in between. The CDR3 has 15 residues. The CDR3: CASSQGQGYNSPLHF. Written as DNA, the CDR3 is TGTGCCAGCAGCCAAGGGCAGGGGTATAATTCACCCCTCCACTTT.

CDR3 sequence (DNA): TGTGCCAGCAGCCAAGGTCCGGGACAGGGGAAGGATGGCTACACCTTC. It is translated as CASSQGPGQGKDGYTF. The V and J genes are TRBV3-1 (or the pseudogene TRBV3-2) and TRBJ1-2; TRBD1 matches at 10 bases. The CDR3 consists of 16 residues. V lost 1 base to trimming and J lost 6 bases; unmatched junction nucleotides: 8. Germline assignment: CDR1 LGHDT and CDR2 YNNKEL (reference sequence).

This clone was seen once. V gene TRBV4-1 combines with J gene TRBJ1-1; the D gene is possibly TRBD1 (5 bases). Germline CDR1 is MGHRA and CDR2 is YSYEKL. This CDR3 region has 16 residues. The V end was cut by 4 bases, the J end by 6 bases, with 21 bases between. CDR3 nucleotide sequence: TGCGCCAGCAGCCTCCGACAGTTGATGGGGTTCCCTGAAGCTTTCTTT. Translating gives CASSLRQLMGFPEAFF.

This clone showed up many times. The genes are TRBV30 and TRBJ2-3; D may be TRBD2 (6 bases). Germline assignment: CDR1 GTSNPN and CDR2 SVGIG (reference sequence). Trimming pared 0 bases from V and 3 bases from J, leaving 28 bases between. This CDR3 has 20 amino acids. Here the CDR3 DNA reads TGTGCCTGGAGTGTTGAGTATCAGTTGATCGACGCCGGGGGAACAGATACGCAGTATTTT. Residues: CAWSVEYQLIDAGGTDTQYF.

The rearrangement joins TRBV5-4 to TRBJ1-6, with D unresolved. This CDR3 region has 15 residues. V lost 5 bases and J lost 10, with 19 bases in between. Per germline, CDR1 SGHNT and CDR2 YYREEE (reference sequence). CDR3 bases: TGTGCCAGCAGACCGGCTGGAGAAACATGGTCACCCCTCCACTTT. Translated: CASRPAGETWSPLHF.

The rearrangement links TRBV7-2 to TRBJ1-6; 9 nucleotides match TRBD1. From germline, CDR1 is SGHTA and CDR2 FQGNSA. There are 19 residues in the CDR3. Losses at the gene ends were 5 bases for V and 0 bases for J; bases not matched to a gene: 11. CDR3 coding DNA: TGTGCCAGCAGCCGGAACGACAGGGGGTTCAGCTCCTATAATTCACCCCTCCACTTT. Translating it yields CASSRNDRGFSSYNSPLHF.